The T cell receptor (beta chain) described here comes from a study of cytomegalovirus exposure and HLA in healthy donors. This clone showed up just a few times. V was cut by 6 bases and J by 0 bases, with 5 bases left in between. CDR1 is SSHAT, CDR2 FNYEAQ, per germline (reference sequence). The CDR3 sequence is 13 residues long. Primers included in the PCR were 60 Vbeta and 13 Jbeta primers. Sequencing used immunoSEQ multiplex PCR; TCRdb keeps in-frame clones, though not all of them. The repertoire includes approximately 130,000 clones, 81% of them detected once, and about 1.7% sits in the top ten. The V gene is TRBV7-7, the J gene TRBJ2-2; no firm D call. The origin of this receptor is a man between 18 and 29 years old in good health and CMV-seronegative. Sequencing was performed on PBMCs. Written as DNA, the CDR3 is TGTGCCAGCAGACTCGCGAACACCGGGGAGCTGTTTTTT. Protein sequence: CASRLANTGELFF. Looking up the rest from reference TRBV7-7 and TRBJ2-2 gives the full variable domain: GAGVSQSPRYKVTKRGQDVTLRCDPISSHATLYWYQQALGQGPEFLTYFNYEAQPDKSGLPSDRFSAERPEGSISTLTIQRTEQRDSAMYRCASRLANTGELFFGEGSRLTVL.